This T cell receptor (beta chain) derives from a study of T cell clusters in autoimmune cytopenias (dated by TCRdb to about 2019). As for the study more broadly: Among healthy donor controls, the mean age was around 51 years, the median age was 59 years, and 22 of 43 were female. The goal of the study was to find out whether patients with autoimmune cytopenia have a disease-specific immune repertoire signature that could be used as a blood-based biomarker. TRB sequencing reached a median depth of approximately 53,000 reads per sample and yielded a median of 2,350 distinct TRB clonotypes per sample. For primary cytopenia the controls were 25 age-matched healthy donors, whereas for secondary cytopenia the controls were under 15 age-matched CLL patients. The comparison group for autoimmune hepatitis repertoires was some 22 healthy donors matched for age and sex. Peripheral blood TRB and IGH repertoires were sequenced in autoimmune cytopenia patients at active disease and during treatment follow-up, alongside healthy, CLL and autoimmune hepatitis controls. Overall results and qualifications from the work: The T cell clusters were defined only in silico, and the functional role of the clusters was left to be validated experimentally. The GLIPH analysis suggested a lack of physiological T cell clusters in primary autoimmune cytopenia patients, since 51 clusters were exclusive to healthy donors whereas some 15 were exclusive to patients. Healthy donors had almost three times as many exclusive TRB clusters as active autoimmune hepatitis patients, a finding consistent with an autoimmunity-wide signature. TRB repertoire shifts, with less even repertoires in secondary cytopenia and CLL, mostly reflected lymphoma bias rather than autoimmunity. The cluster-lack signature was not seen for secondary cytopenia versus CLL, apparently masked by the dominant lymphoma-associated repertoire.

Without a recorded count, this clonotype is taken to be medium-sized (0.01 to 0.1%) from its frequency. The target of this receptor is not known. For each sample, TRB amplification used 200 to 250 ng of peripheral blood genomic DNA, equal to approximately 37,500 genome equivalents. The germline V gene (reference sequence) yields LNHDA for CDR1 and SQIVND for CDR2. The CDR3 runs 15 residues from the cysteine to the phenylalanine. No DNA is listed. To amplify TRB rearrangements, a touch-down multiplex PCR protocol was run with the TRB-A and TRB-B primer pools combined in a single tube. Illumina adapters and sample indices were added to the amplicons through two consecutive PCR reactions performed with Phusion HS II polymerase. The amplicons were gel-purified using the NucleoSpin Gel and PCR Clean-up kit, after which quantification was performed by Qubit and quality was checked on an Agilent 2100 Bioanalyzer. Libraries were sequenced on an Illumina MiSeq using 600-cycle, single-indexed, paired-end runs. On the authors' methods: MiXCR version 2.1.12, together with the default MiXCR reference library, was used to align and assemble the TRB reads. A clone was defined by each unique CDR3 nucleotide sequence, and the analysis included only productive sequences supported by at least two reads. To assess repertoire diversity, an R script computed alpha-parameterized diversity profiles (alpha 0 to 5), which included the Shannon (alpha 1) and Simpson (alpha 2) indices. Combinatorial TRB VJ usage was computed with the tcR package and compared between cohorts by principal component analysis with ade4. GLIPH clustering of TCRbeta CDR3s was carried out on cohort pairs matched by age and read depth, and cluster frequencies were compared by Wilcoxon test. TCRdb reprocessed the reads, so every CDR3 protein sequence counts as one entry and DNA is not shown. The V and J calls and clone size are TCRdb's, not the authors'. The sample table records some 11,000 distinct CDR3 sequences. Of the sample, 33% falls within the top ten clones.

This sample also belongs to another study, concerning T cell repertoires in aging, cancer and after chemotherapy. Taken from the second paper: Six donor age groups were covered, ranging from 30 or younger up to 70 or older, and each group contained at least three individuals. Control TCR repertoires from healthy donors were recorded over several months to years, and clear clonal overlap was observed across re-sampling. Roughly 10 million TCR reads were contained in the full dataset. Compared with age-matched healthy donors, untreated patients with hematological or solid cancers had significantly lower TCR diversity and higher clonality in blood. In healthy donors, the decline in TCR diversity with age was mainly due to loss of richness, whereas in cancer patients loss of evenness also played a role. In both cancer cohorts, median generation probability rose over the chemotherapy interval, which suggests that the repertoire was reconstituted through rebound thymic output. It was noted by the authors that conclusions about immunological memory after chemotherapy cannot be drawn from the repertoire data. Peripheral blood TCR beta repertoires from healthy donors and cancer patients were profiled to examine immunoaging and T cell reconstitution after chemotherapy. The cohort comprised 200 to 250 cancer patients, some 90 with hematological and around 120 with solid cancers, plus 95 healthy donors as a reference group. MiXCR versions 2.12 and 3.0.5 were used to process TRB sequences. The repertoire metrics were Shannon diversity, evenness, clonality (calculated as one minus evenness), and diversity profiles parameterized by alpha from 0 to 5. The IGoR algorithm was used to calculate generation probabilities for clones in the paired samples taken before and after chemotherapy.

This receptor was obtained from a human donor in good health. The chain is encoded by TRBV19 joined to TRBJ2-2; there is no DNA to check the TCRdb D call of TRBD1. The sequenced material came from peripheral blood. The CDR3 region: CASRQGGAVTGELFF.